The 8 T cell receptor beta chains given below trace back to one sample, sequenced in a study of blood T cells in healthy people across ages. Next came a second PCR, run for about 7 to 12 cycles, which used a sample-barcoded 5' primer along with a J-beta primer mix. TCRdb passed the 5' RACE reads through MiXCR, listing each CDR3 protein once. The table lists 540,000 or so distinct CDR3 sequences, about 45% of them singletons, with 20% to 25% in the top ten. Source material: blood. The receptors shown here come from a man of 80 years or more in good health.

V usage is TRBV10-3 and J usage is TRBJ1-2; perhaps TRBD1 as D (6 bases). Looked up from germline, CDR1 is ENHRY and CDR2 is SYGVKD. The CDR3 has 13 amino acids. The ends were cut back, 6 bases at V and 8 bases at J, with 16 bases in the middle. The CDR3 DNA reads TGTGCCATCAGAGACGACAGGTTTGGGGGCTACACCTTC. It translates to CAIRDDRFGGYTF.

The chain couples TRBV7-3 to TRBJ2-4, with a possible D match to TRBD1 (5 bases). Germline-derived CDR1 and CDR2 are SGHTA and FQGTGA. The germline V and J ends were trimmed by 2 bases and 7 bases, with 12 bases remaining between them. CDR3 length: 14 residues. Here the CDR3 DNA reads TGTGCCAGCAGCTTAGGGCAGGGTTGGAACATTCAGTACTTC. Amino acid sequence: CASSLGQGWNIQYF. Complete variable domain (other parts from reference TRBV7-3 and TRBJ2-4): GAGVSQTPSNKVTEKGKYVELRCDPISGHTALYWYRQSLGQGPEFLIYFQGTGAADDSGLPNDRFFAVRPEGSVSTLKIQRTERGDSAVYLCASSLGQGWNIQYFGAGTRLSVL.

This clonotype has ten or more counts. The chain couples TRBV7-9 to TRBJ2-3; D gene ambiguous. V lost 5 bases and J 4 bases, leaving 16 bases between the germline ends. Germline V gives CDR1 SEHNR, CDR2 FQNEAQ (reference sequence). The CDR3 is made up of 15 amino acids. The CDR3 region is CASSPPRATADTQYF. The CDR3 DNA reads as TGTGCCAGCAGCCCCCCTAGAGCTACCGCAGATACGCAGTATTTT.

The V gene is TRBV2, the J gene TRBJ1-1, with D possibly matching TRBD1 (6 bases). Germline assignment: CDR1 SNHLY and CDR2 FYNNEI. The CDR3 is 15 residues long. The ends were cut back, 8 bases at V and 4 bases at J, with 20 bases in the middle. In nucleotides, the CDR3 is TGTGCCAGCCCACGGTCCGGGGGCGCTTTCACTGAAGCTTTCTTT. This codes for CASPRSGGAFTEAFF.

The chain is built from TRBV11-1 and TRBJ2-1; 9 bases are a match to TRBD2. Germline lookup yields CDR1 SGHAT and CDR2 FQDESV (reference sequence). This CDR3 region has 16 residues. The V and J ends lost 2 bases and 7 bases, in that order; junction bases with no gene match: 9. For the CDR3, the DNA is TGTGCCAGCAGCTTAAGACTCAACGCGGGGGGGAATGAGCAGTTCTTC. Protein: CASSLRLNAGGNEQFF. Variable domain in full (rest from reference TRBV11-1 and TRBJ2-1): EAEVAQSPRYKITEKSQAVAFWCDPISGHATLYWYRQILGQGPELLVQFQDESVVDDSQLPKDRFSAERLKGVDSTLKIQPAELGDSAMYLCASSLRLNAGGNEQFFGPGTRLTVL.

CDR3 residues: CSVDSSGGYEQFF. The CDR3 DNA reads TGCAGCGTTGATTCTAGCGGTGGGTATGAGCAGTTCTTC. V is TRBV29-1 and J is TRBJ2-1, with TRBD2 identical over 7 bases. The ends lost 3 bases at V and 8 bases at J; junction bases unmatched: 7. Germline CDR1 SQVTM, CDR2 ANQGSEA. This CDR3 is built from 13 residues.

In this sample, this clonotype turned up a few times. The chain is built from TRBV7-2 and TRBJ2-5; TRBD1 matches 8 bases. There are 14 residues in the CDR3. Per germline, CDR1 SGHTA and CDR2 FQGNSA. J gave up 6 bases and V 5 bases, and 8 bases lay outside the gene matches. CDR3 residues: CASSERTGWQTQYF. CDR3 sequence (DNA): TGTGCCAGCAGCGAGAGGACAGGGTGGCAGACCCAGTACTTC.

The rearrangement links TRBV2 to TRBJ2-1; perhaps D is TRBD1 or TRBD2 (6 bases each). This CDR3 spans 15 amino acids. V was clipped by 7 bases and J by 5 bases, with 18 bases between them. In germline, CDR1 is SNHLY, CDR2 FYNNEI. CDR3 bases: TGTGCCAGCACCCCCTTAAGGGGGGCAAACAATGAGCAGTTCTTC. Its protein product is CASTPLRGANNEQFF.